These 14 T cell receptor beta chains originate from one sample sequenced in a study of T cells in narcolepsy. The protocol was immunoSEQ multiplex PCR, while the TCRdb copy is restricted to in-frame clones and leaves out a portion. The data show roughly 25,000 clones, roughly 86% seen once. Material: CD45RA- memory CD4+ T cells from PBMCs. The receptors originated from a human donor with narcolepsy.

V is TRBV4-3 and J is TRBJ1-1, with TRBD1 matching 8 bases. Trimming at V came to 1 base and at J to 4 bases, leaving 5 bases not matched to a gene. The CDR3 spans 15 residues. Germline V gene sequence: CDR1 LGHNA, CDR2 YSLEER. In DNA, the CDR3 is TGCGCCAGCAGCCAAGCGGACAGGGCCAGCACTGAAGCTTTCTTT. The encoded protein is CASSQADRASTEAFF.

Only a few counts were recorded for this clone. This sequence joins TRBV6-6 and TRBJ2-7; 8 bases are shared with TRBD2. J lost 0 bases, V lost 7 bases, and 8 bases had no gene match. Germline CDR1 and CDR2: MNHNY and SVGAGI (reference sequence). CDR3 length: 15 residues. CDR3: CASTLSGASSYEQYF. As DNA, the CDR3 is TGTGCCAGCACCCTTAGCGGGGCGAGCTCCTACGAGCAGTACTTC.

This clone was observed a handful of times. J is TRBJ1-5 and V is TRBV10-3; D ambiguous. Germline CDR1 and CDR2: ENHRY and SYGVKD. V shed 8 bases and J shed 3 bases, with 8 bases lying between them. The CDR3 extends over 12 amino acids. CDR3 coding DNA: TGTGCCATCTCACCGGTCAATCAGCCCCAGCATTTT. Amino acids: CAISPVNQPQHF.

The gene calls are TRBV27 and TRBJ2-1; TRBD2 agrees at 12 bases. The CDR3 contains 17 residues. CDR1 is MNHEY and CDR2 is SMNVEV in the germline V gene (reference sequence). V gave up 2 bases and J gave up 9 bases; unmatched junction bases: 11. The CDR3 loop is CASSLQATSGSVSEQFF. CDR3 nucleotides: TGTGCCAGCAGTTTACAGGCGACTAGCGGGAGCGTCAGTGAGCAGTTCTTC.

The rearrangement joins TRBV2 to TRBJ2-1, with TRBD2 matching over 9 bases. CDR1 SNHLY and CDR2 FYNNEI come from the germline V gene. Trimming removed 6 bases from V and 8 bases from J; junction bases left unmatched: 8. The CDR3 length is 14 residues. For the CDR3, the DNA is TGTGCCAGCAGGATAGCGGGAGTAAGGGATGAGCAGTTCTTC. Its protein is CASRIAGVRDEQFF. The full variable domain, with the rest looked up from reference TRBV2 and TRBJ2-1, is EPEVTQTPSHQVTQMGQEVILRCVPISNHLYFYWYRQILGQKVEFLVSFYNNEISEKSEIFDDQFSVERPDGSNFTLKIRSTKLEDSAMYFCASRIAGVRDEQFFGPGTRLTVL.

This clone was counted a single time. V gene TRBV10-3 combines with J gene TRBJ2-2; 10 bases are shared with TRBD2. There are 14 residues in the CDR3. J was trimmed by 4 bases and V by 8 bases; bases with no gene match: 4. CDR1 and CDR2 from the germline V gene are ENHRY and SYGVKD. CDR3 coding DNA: TGTGCCATCGGACTAGCGGAGGCCACCGGGGAGCTGTTTTTT. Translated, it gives CAIGLAEATGELFF.

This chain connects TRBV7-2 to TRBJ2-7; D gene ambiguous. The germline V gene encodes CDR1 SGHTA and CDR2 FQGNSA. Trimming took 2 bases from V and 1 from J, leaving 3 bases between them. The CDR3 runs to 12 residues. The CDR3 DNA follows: TGTGCCAGCAGCTTAACTTCCTACGAGCAGTACTTC. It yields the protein CASSLTSYEQYF.

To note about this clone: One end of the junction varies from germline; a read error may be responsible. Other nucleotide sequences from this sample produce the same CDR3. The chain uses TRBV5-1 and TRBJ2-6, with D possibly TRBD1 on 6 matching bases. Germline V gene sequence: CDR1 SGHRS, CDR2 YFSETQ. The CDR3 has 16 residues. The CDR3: CASSRSSGAGANVLTF. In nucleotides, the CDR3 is TGCGCCAGCAGCCGCAGCTCAGGGGCTGGGGCTAACGTCCTGACTTTC.

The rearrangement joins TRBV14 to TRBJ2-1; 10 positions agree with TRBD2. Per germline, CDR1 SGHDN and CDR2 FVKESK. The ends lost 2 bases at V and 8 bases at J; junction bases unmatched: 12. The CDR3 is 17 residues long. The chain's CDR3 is CASSQIGGVAGGYEQFF. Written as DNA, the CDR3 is TGTGCCAGCAGCCAAATAGGAGGGGTAGCGGGAGGATATGAGCAGTTCTTC.

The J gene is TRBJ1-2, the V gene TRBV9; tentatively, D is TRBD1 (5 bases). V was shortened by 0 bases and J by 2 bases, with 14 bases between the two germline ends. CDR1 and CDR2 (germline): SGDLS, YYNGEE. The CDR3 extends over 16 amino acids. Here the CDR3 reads CASSVDPTGLNYGYTF. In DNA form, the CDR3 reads TGTGCCAGCAGCGTAGACCCCACAGGACTGAACTATGGCTACACCTTC.

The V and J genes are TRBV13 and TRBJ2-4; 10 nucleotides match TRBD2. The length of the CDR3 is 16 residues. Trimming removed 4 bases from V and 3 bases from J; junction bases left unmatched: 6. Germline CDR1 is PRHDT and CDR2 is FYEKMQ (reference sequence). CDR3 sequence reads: CASSSPAGGGKNIQYF. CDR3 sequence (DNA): TGTGCCAGCAGCTCCCCAGCGGGAGGGGGCAAAAACATTCAGTACTTC.

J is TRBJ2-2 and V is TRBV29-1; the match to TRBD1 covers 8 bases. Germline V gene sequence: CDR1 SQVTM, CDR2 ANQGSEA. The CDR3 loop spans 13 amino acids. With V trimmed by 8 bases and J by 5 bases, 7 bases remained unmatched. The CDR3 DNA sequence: TGCAGCTATGGACAGGGTGGAACCGGGGAGCTGTTTTTT. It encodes CSYGQGGTGELFF.

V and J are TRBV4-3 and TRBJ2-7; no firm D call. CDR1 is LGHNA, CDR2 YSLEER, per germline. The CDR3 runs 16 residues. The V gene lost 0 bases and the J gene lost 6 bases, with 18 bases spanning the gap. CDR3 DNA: TGCGCCAGCAGCCAAGACCCGGAATCAAGTATGGGCGAGCAGTACTTC. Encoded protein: CASSQDPESSMGEQYF.

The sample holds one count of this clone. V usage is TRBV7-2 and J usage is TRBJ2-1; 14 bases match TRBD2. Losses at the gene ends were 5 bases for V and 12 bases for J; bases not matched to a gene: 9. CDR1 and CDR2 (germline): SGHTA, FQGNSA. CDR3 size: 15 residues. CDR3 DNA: TGTGCCAGCAGCGAGGGACTAGCGGGAGCCTTTGCGCAGTTCTTC. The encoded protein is CASSEGLAGAFAQFF. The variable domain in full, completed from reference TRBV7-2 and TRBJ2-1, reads GAGVSQSPSNKVTEKGKDVELRCDPISGHTALYWYRQSLGQGLEFLIYFQGNSAPDKSGLPSDRFSAERTGGSVSTLTIQRTQQEDSAVYLCASSEGLAGAFAQFFGPGTRLTVL.